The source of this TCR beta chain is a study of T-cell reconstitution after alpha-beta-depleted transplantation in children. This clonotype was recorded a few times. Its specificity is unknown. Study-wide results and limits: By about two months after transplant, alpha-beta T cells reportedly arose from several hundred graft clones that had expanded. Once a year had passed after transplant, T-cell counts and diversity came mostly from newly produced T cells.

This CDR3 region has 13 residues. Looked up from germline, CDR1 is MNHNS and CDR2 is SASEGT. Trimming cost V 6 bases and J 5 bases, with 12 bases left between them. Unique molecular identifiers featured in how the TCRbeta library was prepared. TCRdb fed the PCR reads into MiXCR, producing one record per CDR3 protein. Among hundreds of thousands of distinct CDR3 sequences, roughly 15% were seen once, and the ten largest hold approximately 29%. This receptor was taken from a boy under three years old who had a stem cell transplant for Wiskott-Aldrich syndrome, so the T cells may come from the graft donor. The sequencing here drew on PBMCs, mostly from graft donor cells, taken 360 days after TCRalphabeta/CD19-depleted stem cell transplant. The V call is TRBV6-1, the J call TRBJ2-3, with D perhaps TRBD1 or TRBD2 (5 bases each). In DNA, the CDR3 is TGTGCCAGCAGGTGGGGCGCGGGAGATACGCAGTATTTT. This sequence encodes CASRWGAGDTQYF.